This TCR beta chain was sequenced for a study of T cells in Graves' hyperthyroidism and ophthalmopathy. There were TCR beta CDR3 regions amplified from RNA transcripts. The primer set for the first-round RT-PCR of the TCR CDR3 was HTBI. TCRdb re-analysed the multiplex PCR reads in MiXCR, keeping a single row per CDR3 protein. The data contain approximately 370,000 distinct CDR3 sequences, about a sixth of them singletons. The sample holds a few counts of this clonotype. What it binds is not known. General observations from the study: Most clonotypes that expanded in the thyroid above 0.001 also showed up in blood.

V lost 6 bases and J 3 bases, leaving 12 bases between the germline ends. Germline CDR1 and CDR2: LGHNT and FRNRAP. The length of the CDR3 is 14 residues. The TCR sequence derives from a woman in her twenties or thirties with Graves' hyperthyroidism that later progressed to Graves' ophthalmopathy. The sequencing sample was made of blood. The genes are TRBV12-5 and TRBJ1-3, with D maybe TRBD1 (5 bases). CDR3 nucleotide sequence: TGTGCTAGTGGCCTCGGGGGGGATGGAAACACCATATATTTT. It is translated as CASGLGGDGNTIYF.